Presented here are 3 T cell receptor beta chains from one specimen sequenced in a study of T cell responses to AZD1222 COVID-19 vaccine. Assay used: immunoSEQ multiplex PCR; TCRdb lists only in-frame clones, some missing. The profile shows some 140,000 clones, 80% to 95% of them singletons. Here the sequenced sample was peripheral blood, taken on day 0 of AZD1222 vaccination. These receptors were obtained from an adult in good health.

V usage is TRBV18 and J usage is TRBJ2-1; tentative D call: TRBD2 (5 bases). Germline CDR1 KGHSH, CDR2 LQKENI. CDR3 length: 15 residues. The V end lost 3 bases, the J end lost 0 bases, and 9 bases lay between the germline ends. CDR3 DNA: TGTGCCAGCTCACCCACTAGTGACTCCTACAATGAGCAGTTCTTC. Translated, it gives CASSPTSDSYNEQFF.

The chain links TRBV6-5 to TRBJ1-2, with D unresolved. The CDR3 is 13 residues long. Per germline, CDR1 MNHEY and CDR2 SVGAGI. Trimming removed 5 bases from V and 0 bases from J, with 7 bases in between. The CDR3 sequence: CASSTHPNYGYTF. DNA of the CDR3: TGTGCCAGCAGTACCCACCCTAACTATGGCTACACCTTC.

V gene TRBV9 combines with J gene TRBJ1-5, with D uncertain. The CDR3 is 10 residues long. The germline CDR1 and CDR2 sequences are SGDLS and YYNGEE. The V and J ends lost 2 bases and 6 bases respectively, with 0 bases between them. The CDR3 loop reads CASSVQPQHF. The CDR3 nucleotides read TGTGCCAGCAGCGTTCAGCCCCAGCATTTT.